This T cell receptor (beta chain) was obtained from a study of blood T cell repertoires in COVID-19. Study as a whole: Acute and convalescent COVID-19 specimens originated in the United States, Italy and Spain. PBMCs, B-cell-depleted T cells, or T cells provided the cDNA or gDNA that made up the material.

Those enrolled in Seattle joined during active infection and were followed longitudinally afterward. As processed by the authors: For nucleated cells, counts were estimated from reference gene primer amplification. The protocol was immunoSEQ multiplex PCR, while the TCRdb copy is restricted to in-frame clones and leaves out a portion. That table is the source of V, J and clone size, and D and trimming were worked out from the DNA. The sample holds 250,000 to 400,000 clones, 90% seen once. Trimming removed 6 bases from V and 6 bases from J; junction bases left unmatched: 14. CDR3 length: 16 residues. Germline values: CDR1 MGHDK, CDR2 SYGVNS.

The receptor's source is a woman aged 25 to 45 with COVID-19, enrolled during active disease. Sequenced input: peripheral blood. The gene calls are TRBV25-1 and TRBJ1-1, with 9 bases identical to TRBD1. CDR3: CASSPPKQGARPEAFF. CDR3 sequence (DNA): TGTGCCAGCAGCCCACCTAAACAGGGGGCTCGCCCTGAAGCTTTCTTT.